The 8 T cell receptor beta chains reported below all come from one sample, sequenced in a study of T-cell reconstitution after alpha-beta-depleted transplantation in children. Unique molecular identifiers were incorporated when the TCRbeta library was constructed. TCRdb itself ran the PCR reads through MiXCR, one entry per CDR3 protein. The data show hundreds of thousands of distinct CDR3 sequences, with around 20% seen just once and 3% to 4% held by the top ten. This specimen was PBMCs from the stem cell graft donor, taken from the stem cell graft. These receptors were obtained from a human donor who donated a stem cell graft to a child with acute lymphoblastic leukemia.

This rearrangement joins TRBV4-1 to TRBJ1-2; 9 positions agree with TRBD1. The ends lost 2 bases at V and 2 bases at J; junction bases unmatched: 3. The CDR3 has 15 amino acids. CDR1 and CDR2 from the germline V gene are MGHRA and YSYEKL. CDR3: CASSQRGQGNYGYTF. The CDR3 bases are TGCGCCAGCAGCCAACGGGGACAGGGAAACTATGGCTACACCTTC.

The V call is TRBV5-1, the J call TRBJ2-7; D is perhaps TRBD1 or TRBD2 (5 bases each). Per germline, CDR1 SGHRS and CDR2 YFSETQ. The length of the CDR3 is 17 residues. Trimming left V 0 bases short and J 5 bases short, with 21 bases between. The CDR3 protein is CASSLGPPGLGLHEQYF. The CDR3 nucleotides are TGCGCCAGCAGCTTGGGTCCGCCGGGGCTTGGTCTACACGAGCAGTACTTC.

This clonotype was seen more than once but under ten times. The chain is built from TRBV12-3 or TRBV12-4 and TRBJ1-5; TRBD1 aligns across 7 bases. This CDR3 contains 14 residues. Unmatched junction bases numbered 2, after V lost 6 bases and J lost 0 bases. The CDR3 nucleotides are TGTGCCAGCAGGGGACAGTTTAGCAATCAGCCCCAGCATTTT. Its translation is CASRGQFSNQPQHF.

The chain couples TRBV3-1 to TRBJ2-5; D gene unclear. Between the trimmed V and J ends, which lost 4 bases and 2 bases, there was a span of 8 bases. Germline CDR1 LGHDT, CDR2 YNNKEL (reference sequence). This CDR3 contains 13 residues. The CDR3 sequence: CASSPLGQETQYF. In DNA, the CDR3 is TGTGCCAGCAGCCCTCTAGGGCAAGAGACCCAGTACTTC.

This chain uses TRBV4-1 with TRBJ1-3, with D unresolved. This CDR3 is 17 amino acids long. V gave up 0 bases and J gave up 1 base, with 13 bases separating them. In germline, CDR1 is MGHRA, CDR2 YSYEKL. This CDR3 reads CASSQDYGFLSGNTIYF. The CDR3 coding sequence is TGCGCCAGCAGCCAAGATTACGGCTTCCTGTCTGGAAACACCATATATTTT.

The chain uses TRBV9 and TRBJ2-3; 9 bases agree with TRBD2. V lost 0 bases, J lost 3 bases, and 5 bases stayed unmatched. The CDR3 extends over 16 amino acids. Germline CDR1 reads SGDLS; CDR2 reads YYNGEE. CDR3 sequence: CASSVAAGGPTDTQYF. The DNA for the CDR3 is TGTGCCAGCAGCGTAGCCGCGGGAGGGCCTACAGATACGCAGTATTTT.

The chain combines TRBV29-1 with TRBJ2-1; the D gene is possibly TRBD2 (6 bases). Trimming took off 5 bases at V and 0 bases at J, with 23 bases between the two ends. This CDR3 region has 18 residues. The germline CDR1 and CDR2 sequences are SQVTM and ANQGSEA. CDR3 bases: TGCAGCGTTTACTATTCGGAAATAGCGGCGAGCTCCTACAATGAGCAGTTCTTC. It encodes CSVYYSEIAASSYNEQFF.

This clonotype was seen a few times. V usage is TRBV5-6 and J usage is TRBJ2-1; a possible D gene is TRBD2 (6 bases). The CDR3 spans 13 residues. Germline V gene sequence: CDR1 SGHDT, CDR2 YYEEEE. V lost 4 bases, J lost 13 bases, and 18 bases lay in between. CDR3: CASSLALSGEQFF. Written as DNA, the CDR3 is TGTGCCAGCAGCCTTGCCCTTAGCGGAGAACAGTTCTTC. The complete variable domain, with remaining parts taken from reference TRBV5-6 and TRBJ2-1, reads DAGVTQSPTHLIKTRGQQVTLRCSPKSGHDTVSWYQQALGQGPQFIFQYYEEEERQRGNFPDRFSGHQFPNYSSELNVNALLLGDSALYLCASSLALSGEQFFGPGTRLTVL.